This T cell receptor (beta chain) was sequenced in a study of shared clonotypes between healthy human individuals. Clones were read by immunoSEQ multiplex PCR, and TCRdb kept only the in-frame ones, dropping some. The sample carries approximately 940,000 clones, over 60% recorded once. The length of the CDR3 is 22 residues. After removal of 0 bases from V and 4 bases from J, the junction contained 23 bases not matched to a gene. Source material: memory CD4+ T cells sorted from blood. Subset defined: CD45RA-negative fraction. The V call is TRBV5-3, the J call TRBJ2-3; TRBD1 agrees at 10 bases. TRBV5-3 is identified as an open reading frame with a role that is uncertain. The TCR sequence derives from a young man in good health. The CDR3 bases are TGTGCCAGAAGCTTGGTCCGGGACAGGGGCCATATGGGGGTATTATGTGCAGATACGCAGTATTTT. Its translation is CARSLVRDRGHMGVLCADTQYF.